Listed here is a single T cell receptor (beta chain). Its matching antigen is unknown. The data derive from a study of OX40 agonist ivuxolimab in advanced cancers. Measured with immunoSEQ multiplex PCR; TCRdb has only the in-frame clones, and not every one. The sample has approximately 80,000 clones, about nine tenths seen once; the top ten hold 0.2% to 0.3%. Points from the study as a whole: What antigens the expanded peripheral T cells recognized was never established.

The CDR3 sequence is 15 residues long. Between the trimmed V and J ends, which lost 3 bases and 1 base, there was a span of 12 bases. CDR1 is SGHRS, CDR2 YFSETQ, per germline. The V call is TRBV5-1, the J call TRBJ2-3; a weak D match, TRBD1 (5 bases). The material was CD4+ or CD8+ T cells sorted from blood, obtained in a trial of the OX40 agonist ivuxolimab. This sequence originates from an adult with an advanced solid tumor such as melanoma, head and neck, liver or kidney cancer. The CDR3 reads CASSSRASGTDTQYF. The CDR3 bases are TGCGCCAGCAGCTCCAGGGCGTCTGGCACAGATACGCAGTATTTT.